This TCR beta chain is from a study of memory CD8 T cells in hepatitis C reinfection. Across the study: A couple of donors cleared primary HCV but became chronic after reinfection. Between 55 and 20 weeks before reinfection detection, pre-reinfection samples were drawn.

Noted time point: pre-reinfection, 55 to 20 weeks before reinfection detection. TCR sequencing was done directly ex vivo on sorted cells, without expansion in vitro. Only in-frame clones appear in the TCRdb table, and some are missing; sequencing was by immunoSEQ multiplex PCR. The table lists about 50,000 clones, around nine tenths of them singletons. CDR1 SGHNT and CDR2 YYREEE come from the germline V gene (reference sequence). The CDR3 is 12 residues long. Trimming pared 0 bases from V and 8 bases from J, leaving 5 bases between. Input material: naive CD8+ T cells sorted from blood. The TCR originated in a man aged 18 to 30 with hepatitis C virus infection. The chain recombines TRBV5-4 with TRBJ1-4, with D unclear. DNA of the CDR3: TGTGCCAGCAGCTTGGACGGGGAAAAACTGTTTTTT. Protein sequence: CASSLDGEKLFF.